Following are 16 T cell receptor beta chains from one sample sequenced in a study of T cells in Graves' hyperthyroidism and ophthalmopathy. The CDR3 regions of TCR beta were amplified from RNA transcripts. The TCR CDR3 was amplified in a first-round RT-PCR using the HTBI primer set. TCRdb called the multiplex PCR reads again in MiXCR, with one record for every CDR3 protein. In the table there are under 300,000 distinct CDR3 sequences, about 20% of which are singletons. Sequencing was performed on blood. The receptors were gathered from a man aged 30 to 39 with Graves' ophthalmopathy.

This clonotype was observed a few times. The V call is TRBV30, the J call TRBJ2-5; no firm D call. V gave up 1 base and J gave up 1 base, with 13 bases separating them. The CDR3 consists of 15 residues. Germline V CDR1 and CDR2: GTSNPN, SVGIG (reference sequence). In nucleotides, the CDR3 is TGTGCCTGGAGTGGGAAGGCAGTACCCCAAGAGACCCAGTACTTC. As protein: CAWSGKAVPQETQYF.

This clonotype was recorded at least ten times. The chain employs TRBV12-3 or TRBV12-4 and TRBJ2-1; D might be TRBD1 or TRBD2, each matching 5 bases. Trimming left V 6 bases short and J 4 bases short, with 13 bases between. The CDR3 length is 14 residues. Written as DNA, the CDR3 is TGTGCCAGCAGCCGCCGGGACCCTTACAATGAGCAGTTCTTC. It specifies CASSRRDPYNEQFF.

This chain uses TRBV10-2 with TRBJ2-1; D not resolved. The CDR3 totals 13 residues. The V end lost 7 bases, the J end lost 8 bases, and 15 bases lay between the germline ends. The germline V gene encodes CDR1 WSHSY and CDR2 SAAADI. CDR3 loop: CASTSGDFHEQFF. DNA of the CDR3: TGCGCCAGCACCTCAGGTGACTTTCATGAGCAGTTCTTC.

The chain links TRBV29-1 to TRBJ2-5; tentatively, D is TRBD2 (6 bases). This CDR3 is built from 12 residues. CDR1 and CDR2 (germline): SQVTM, ANQGSEA. Trimming left V 4 bases short and J 3 bases short, with 9 bases between. CDR3 coding DNA: TGCAGCGTTGTACTAGCAAAAGAGACCCAGTACTTC. It translates to CSVVLAKETQYF.

The table lists this clonotype with many counts. Germline and junction disagree at one end, which may indicate a read error. V and J are TRBV7-7 and TRBJ2-2; no clear D. The CDR3 is 14 amino acids. Germline lookup yields CDR1 SSHAT and CDR2 FNYEAQ (reference sequence). CDR3 DNA: TGTGCTAGCAGGTTGGCACAGAGGACCGGGGAGCTGTTTTTT. Translating it yields CASRLAQRTGELFF.

Turning to this clonotype: Since a much larger clone is just one base distant, this may be a read error. V is TRBV20-1 and J is TRBJ2-7; D gene ambiguous. The V end lost 3 bases, the J end lost 6 bases, and 15 bases lay between the germline ends. This CDR3 comprises 13 residues. Looked up from germline, CDR1 is DFQATT and CDR2 is SNEGSKA (reference sequence). The CDR3 nucleotides read TGCAGTGCTAGGGTGGGCACGGGCTGCGAGCAGTACTTC. Protein: CSARVGTGCEQYF.

This clonotype was picked up one time. The chain is built from TRBV7-2 and TRBJ1-4; TRBD1 matches 10 bases. V lost 5 bases to trimming and J lost 5 bases; unmatched junction nucleotides: 5. The CDR3 is made up of 15 amino acids. Germline V lookup: CDR1 SGHTA, CDR2 FQGNSA. CDR3 loop: CASSRQGALNEKLFF. CDR3 DNA sequence: TGTGCCAGCAGCAGACAGGGGGCGCTGAATGAAAAACTGTTTTTT.

There are a few counts of this clonotype. This rearrangement joins TRBV13 to TRBJ2-1; tentative D call: TRBD1 (6 bases). The CDR3 contains 13 residues. V was shortened by 7 bases and J by 7 bases, with 14 bases between the two germline ends. CDR1 and CDR2 (germline): PRHDT, FYEKMQ (reference sequence). CDR3 amino acids: CASTAGDRNEQFF. CDR3 nucleotide sequence: TGTGCCAGCACTGCAGGGGATCGGAATGAGCAGTTCTTC.

The chain employs TRBV2 and TRBJ1-6; possibly TRBD1 for D (6 bases). This CDR3 region has 14 residues. Germline values: CDR1 SNHLY, CDR2 FYNNEI. The V and J ends lost 3 bases and 9 bases respectively, with 12 bases between them. DNA of the CDR3: TGTGCCAGCAGTGAGGTCAGGGGAAGTTCACCCCTCCACTTT. Its translation: CASSEVRGSSPLHF.

The J gene is TRBJ1-4, the V gene TRBV6-2 or TRBV6-3; D perhaps matches TRBD1 (6 bases). Trimming took off 6 bases at V and 4 bases at J, with 12 bases between the two ends. Germline assignment: CDR1 MNHEY and CDR2 SVGEGT. The CDR3 spans 14 residues. CDR3 DNA sequence: TGTGCCAGCAGCCCGGACAGCCTTAATGAAAAACTGTTTTTT. This codes for CASSPDSLNEKLFF.

The chain carries TRBV20-1 and TRBJ2-1; TRBD2 might be the D (6 bases). This CDR3 is built from 14 residues. Germline CDR1 reads DFQATT; CDR2 reads SNEGSKA (reference sequence). The germline V and J ends were trimmed by 3 bases and 4 bases, with 13 bases remaining between them. The CDR3 bases are TGCAGTGCTAGCGGGGAGGCGGGTTACAATGAGCAGTTCTTC. This gives the protein CSASGEAGYNEQFF.

This chain uses TRBV7-9 with TRBJ2-5; 7 nucleotides align to TRBD1. Germline trimming cut 5 bases from V and 5 bases from J; bases unmatched to any gene: 14. The CDR3 consists of 16 residues. Germline CDR1 is SEHNR and CDR2 is FQNEAQ (reference sequence). CDR3 nucleotides: TGTGCCAGCAGCCTCGGGATCCAGACAGGGAAGGAGACCCAGTACTTC. Translating gives CASSLGIQTGKETQYF.

This clonotype was detected only a few times. This sequence joins TRBV4-1 and TRBJ2-1; D is uncertain. Germline V gene sequence: CDR1 MGHRA, CDR2 YSYEKL. The CDR3 runs to 19 residues. The ends were cut back, 4 bases at V and 4 bases at J, with 26 bases in the middle. As DNA, the CDR3 is TGCGCCAGCAGCCCTGAGCTGTACGCGCGCCGGGTGGGATACAATGAGCAGTTCTTC. It translates to CASSPELYARRVGYNEQFF.

This clonotype has just a few counts. This chain joins TRBV29-1 and TRBJ1-4, with 8 bases lining up with TRBD1. Per germline, CDR1 SQVTM and CDR2 ANQGSEA. The CDR3 extends over 13 amino acids. The V and J ends lost 7 bases and 5 bases, in that order; junction bases with no gene match: 6. DNA for the CDR3: TGCAGCGCCGGACAGGGACCAAATGAAAAACTGTTTTTT. Translating gives CSAGQGPNEKLFF.

There are a few counts of this clonotype. The CDR3 sequence is CASSRSPNQPQHF. CDR3 DNA: TGTGCCAGCAGCCGGAGCCCTAATCAGCCCCAGCATTTT. V gene TRBV7-2 combines with J gene TRBJ1-5, with no clear D. With 5 bases removed from V and 4 bases from J, the gap between germline ends came to 9 bases. The CDR3 loop spans 13 amino acids. Germline CDR1 and CDR2: SGHTA and FQGNSA.

V usage is TRBV5-1 and J usage is TRBJ2-5; TRBD1 matches 8 bases. V lost 4 bases and J lost 4; bases outside the gene matches: 9. Germline loops: CDR1 SGHRS, CDR2 YFSETQ. The CDR3 has 15 amino acids. CDR3 loop: CASSPNPGTGETQYF. Here the CDR3 DNA reads TGCGCCAGCAGCCCTAACCCCGGGACAGGAGAGACCCAGTACTTC.